The next 14 T cell receptor beta chains were all read from a single sample in a study of pediatric ulcerative colitis. Profiled with immunoSEQ multiplex PCR; TCRdb holds only in-frame clones, not every one. The sample holds approximately 14,000 clones; about 90% are singletons and the top ten take roughly 0.98%. Sequencing was done on a sample of blood. The receptors come from a boy aged 5-17 years with moderate ulcerative colitis.

This chain joins TRBV5-8 and TRBJ2-1; 7 nucleotides align to TRBD1. There are 14 residues in the CDR3. J lost 4 bases, V lost 2 bases, and 3 bases had no gene match. Germline V lookup: CDR1 SGHTS, CDR2 YDEGEE. The CDR3 protein is CASSLGTVYNEQFF. Written as DNA, the CDR3 is TGTGCCAGCAGCTTAGGGACAGTATACAATGAGCAGTTCTTC. The full variable domain, with the rest looked up from reference TRBV5-8 and TRBJ2-1, is EAGVTQSPTHLIKTRGQQATLRCSPISGHTSVYWYQQALGLGLQFLLWYDEGEERNRGNFPPRFSGRQFPNYSSELNVNALELEDSALYLCASSLGTVYNEQFFGPGTRLTVL.

This rearrangement joins TRBV5-1 to TRBJ2-2; D unresolved. In germline, CDR1 is SGHRS, CDR2 YFSETQ. Trimming shortened V by 2 bases and J by 4 bases, and 6 bases separated the two germline ends. This CDR3 spans 13 amino acids. In DNA, the CDR3 is TGCGCCAGCAGCTTTTACGGCACCGGGGAGCTGTTTTTT. Its protein is CASSFYGTGELFF.

The rearrangement links TRBV7-8 to TRBJ2-2, with a possible D match to TRBD1 (6 bases). Per germline, CDR1 SGHVS and CDR2 FQNEAQ. The CDR3 consists of 16 residues. V dropped 4 bases and J dropped 2 bases, with 14 bases sitting between them. The CDR3 protein is CASSSPRTDNTGELFF. Here the CDR3 DNA reads TGTGCCAGCAGCTCCCCCCGGACAGACAACACCGGGGAGCTGTTTTTT.

This chain's CDR3 is CASSQARAGTGVYEQYF. CDR3 nucleotides: TGCGCCAGCAGCCAAGCGAGAGCTGGGACTGGTGTATACGAGCAGTACTTC. The chain combines TRBV4-1 with TRBJ2-7; maybe TRBD2 (6 bases). Germline-derived CDR1 and CDR2 are MGHRA and YSYEKL. Trimming took 1 base from V and 4 from J, leaving 20 bases between them. The CDR3 is 17 amino acids.

This clone appeared a single time. This chain joins TRBV14 and TRBJ2-7, with D unresolved. Trimming removed 0 bases from V and 7 bases from J, with 10 bases in between. The germline CDR1 and CDR2 sequences are SGHDN and FVKESK. This CDR3 spans 13 amino acids. CDR3 in DNA: TGTGCCAGCAGCCAAGATCTCCTTCCGGAGCAGTACTTC. Residues: CASSQDLLPEQYF.

This clone turned up a few times. The rearrangement links TRBV7-9 to TRBJ2-1, with unresolved D. Germline V gene lookup returns CDR1 SEHNR and CDR2 FQNEAQ (reference sequence). The CDR3 is 16 amino acids. The V end was cut by 8 bases, the J end by 6 bases, with 23 bases between. The CDR3 sequence is CASQAYDLVSGNEQFF. In DNA form, the CDR3 reads TGTGCCAGCCAAGCTTACGACCTAGTATCTGGCAATGAGCAGTTCTTC.

The V gene is TRBV18, the J gene TRBJ2-2; D unclear. Trimming shortened V by 0 bases and J by 0 bases, and 14 bases separated the two germline ends. The CDR3 totals 18 residues. Germline CDR1 KGHSH, CDR2 LQKENI. The CDR3 protein is CASSPPGKGPTNTGELFF. The CDR3 coding sequence is TGTGCCAGCTCACCACCCGGCAAGGGCCCTACGAACACCGGGGAGCTGTTTTTT.

J is TRBJ2-1 and V is TRBV11-2; 9 bases fit TRBD2. V lost 5 bases and J lost 7; bases outside the gene matches: 6. This CDR3 comprises 14 residues. CDR1 is SGHAT and CDR2 is FQNNGV in the germline V gene. CDR3 loop: CASSPLLAGNEQFF. CDR3 in DNA: TGTGCCAGCAGCCCCCTTCTAGCGGGAAATGAGCAGTTCTTC. The variable domain in full, with the rest retrieved from reference TRBV11-2 and TRBJ2-1, is EAGVAQSPRYKIIEKRQSVAFWCNPISGHATLYWYQQILGQGPKLLIQFQNNGVVDDSQLPKDRFSAERLKGVDSTLKIQPAKLEDSAVYLCASSPLLAGNEQFFGPGTRLTVL.

The chain has TRBV7-2 and TRBJ2-7; the D is unclear. The CDR3 spans 13 residues. V lost 5 bases and J 3 bases, leaving 11 bases between the germline ends. Germline V gene data show CDR1 as SGHTA and CDR2 as FQGNSA. The CDR3 protein is CASSPKPVYEQYF. The CDR3 nucleotides read TGTGCCAGCAGCCCGAAGCCTGTCTACGAGCAGTACTTC.

V usage is TRBV14 and J usage is TRBJ2-5; 7 bases are shared with TRBD1. The CDR3 extends over 14 amino acids. The junction had 12 bases not matched to a gene; V was cut back by 4 bases and J by 10 bases. From germline, CDR1 is SGHDN and CDR2 FVKESK. DNA of the CDR3: TGTGCCAGCAGCCTATTAGGGACAGCCCGGGACCAGTACTTC. It yields the protein CASSLLGTARDQYF.

Regarding this clone: At one boundary the junction diverges from the germline segment, which might be a read error. This chain links TRBV6-1 with TRBJ2-1; 7 bases match TRBD2. The CDR3 totals 16 residues. Germline CDR1 is MNHNS and CDR2 is SASEGT. The CDR3 protein is CAISEVASGTYNEQFF. CDR3 DNA sequence: TGTGCCATCAGTGAGGTAGCTAGCGGTACCTACAATGAGCAGTTCTTC.

V is TRBV5-1 and J is TRBJ2-7, with TRBD2 matching 8 bases. Germline V CDR1 and CDR2: SGHRS, YFSETQ. This CDR3 contains 20 residues. The trim removed 0 bases at V and 2 bases at J, leaving 19 bases unmatched. The CDR3 coding sequence is TGCGCCAGCAGCTTGGGCACCGCGGGGGGCGGGAAAGGGCCAGCCTACGAGCAGTACTTC. Protein sequence: CASSLGTAGGGKGPAYEQYF.

This clone was seen just once. The V and J genes are TRBV21-1 and TRBJ2-7; TRBD1 is the table's D call and was not checked against the DNA. TRBV21-1 is labeled a pseudogene. The CDR3 spans 18 residues. Here the CDR3 DNA reads TGTGCCAGCAGCCAATGTTACTTAATCGACAGTATTCCCTACGAGCAGTACTTC. It translates to CASSQCYLIDSIPYEQYF.

This chain joins TRBV7-8 and TRBJ1-4; maybe TRBD1 (6 bases). Germline loops: CDR1 SGHVS, CDR2 FQNEAQ. The CDR3 consists of 13 residues. Between the trimmed V and J ends, which lost 5 bases and 8 bases, there was a span of 12 bases. The CDR3 DNA sequence: TGTGCCAGCAGCCCACTAGGGGGGGAAAAACTGTTTTTT. Translated, it gives CASSPLGGEKLFF.